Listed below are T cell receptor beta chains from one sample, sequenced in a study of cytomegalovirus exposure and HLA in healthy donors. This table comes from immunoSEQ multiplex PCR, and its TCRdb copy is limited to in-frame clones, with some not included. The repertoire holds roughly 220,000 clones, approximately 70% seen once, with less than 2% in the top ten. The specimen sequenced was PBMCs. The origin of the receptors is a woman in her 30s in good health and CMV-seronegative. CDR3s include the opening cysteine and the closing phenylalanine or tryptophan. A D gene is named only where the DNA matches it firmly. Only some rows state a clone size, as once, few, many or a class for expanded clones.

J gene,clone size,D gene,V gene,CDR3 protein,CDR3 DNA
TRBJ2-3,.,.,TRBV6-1,CASSAGPGRNTDTQYF,TGTGCCAGCAGTGCCGGGCCAGGGAGGAACACAGATACGCAGTATTTT
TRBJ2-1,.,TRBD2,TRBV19,CASSAQTSGNEQFF,TGTGCCAGTAGTGCCCAGACTAGCGGCAATGAGCAGTTCTTC
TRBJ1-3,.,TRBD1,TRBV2,CASSGQGAGNTIYF,TGTGCCAGCAGTGGACAGGGAGCCGGAAACACCATATATTTT
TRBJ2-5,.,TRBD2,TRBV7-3,CATAGGSGETQYF,TGTGCAACGGCGGGAGGTTCCGGGGAGACCCAGTACTTC
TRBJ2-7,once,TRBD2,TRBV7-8,CASSLGLAASYEQYF,TGTGCCAGCAGCCTAGGACTAGCGGCCTCCTACGAGCAGTACTTC
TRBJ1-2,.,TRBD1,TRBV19,CASSGQVHYGYTF,TGTGCCAGTAGTGGACAGGTTCACTATGGCTACACCTTC
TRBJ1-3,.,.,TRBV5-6,CASSLTQGPGNTIYF,TGTGCCAGCAGCTTGACCCAGGGGCCTGGAAACACCATATATTTT
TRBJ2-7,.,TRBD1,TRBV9,CASSMGQFSEQYF,TGTGCCAGCAGCATGGGACAGTTTTCCGAGCAGTACTTC
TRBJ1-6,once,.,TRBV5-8,CASSFRGNSPLHF,TGTGCCAGCAGCTTCAGGGGTAATTCACCCCTCCACTTT
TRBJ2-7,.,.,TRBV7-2,CASSLGQGIGEQYF,TGTGCCAGCAGCTTAGGGCAGGGAATAGGAGAGCAGTACTTC
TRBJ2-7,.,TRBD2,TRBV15,CATSGRAGASDEQYF,TGTGCCACCAGCGGACGAGCGGGGGCCTCAGACGAGCAGTACTTC
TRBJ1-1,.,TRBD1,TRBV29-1,CSADRGTGTEAFF,TGCAGCGCCGACAGGGGGACAGGAACTGAAGCTTTCTTT
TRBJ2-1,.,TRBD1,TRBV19,CASRTGTRYNEQFF,TGTGCCAGTAGGACAGGGACGAGATACAATGAGCAGTTCTTC
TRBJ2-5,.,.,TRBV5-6,CASSLGMTETEETQYF,TGTGCCAGCAGCCTCGGTATGACAGAGACCGAAGAGACCCAGTACTTC
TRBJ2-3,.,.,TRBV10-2,CASPPGLIQRVTDTQYF,TGCGCCAGCCCGCCGGGACTCATCCAAAGAGTCACAGATACGCAGTATTTT
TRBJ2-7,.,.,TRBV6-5,CASNRQGGYEQYF,TGTGCCAGCAACAGACAGGGAGGCTACGAGCAGTACTTC
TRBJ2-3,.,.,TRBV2,CARTSGDTQYF,TGTGCCAGAACATCAGGGGATACGCAGTATTTT
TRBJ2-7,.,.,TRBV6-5,CASSRLGSSYEQYF,TGTGCCAGCAGTCGACTCGGTAGCTCCTACGAGCAGTACTTC
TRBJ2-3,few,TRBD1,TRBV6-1,CASSGQGEADTQYF,TGTGCCAGCAGCGGACAGGGGGAAGCAGATACGCAGTATTTT
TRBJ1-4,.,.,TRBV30,CAWSVGALNEKLFF,TGTGCCTGGAGTGTGGGGGCCCTTAATGAAAAACTGTTTTTT
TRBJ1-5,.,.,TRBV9,CASSGTDSNQPQHF,TGTGCCAGCAGCGGAACAGATAGCAATCAGCCCCAGCATTTT
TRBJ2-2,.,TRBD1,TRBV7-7,CASSPGGQGATGELFF,TGTGCTAGCAGCCCGGGCGGGCAGGGGGCGACCGGGGAGCTGTTTTTT
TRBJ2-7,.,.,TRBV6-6,CASSYSTGGGNEQYF,TGTGCCAGCAGTTACTCGACTGGGGGCGGCAACGAGCAGTACTTC
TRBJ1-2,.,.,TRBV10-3,CASSYSSGQLYGYTF,TGTGCCAGCAGTTACTCGAGTGGACAGCTGTATGGCTACACCTTC
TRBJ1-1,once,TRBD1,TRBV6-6,CASTLRQGTNTEAFF,TGTGCCAGCACCCTACGACAGGGGACAAATACTGAAGCTTTCTTT
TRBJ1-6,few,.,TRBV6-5,CASSYGQRDSPLHF,TGTGCCAGCAGTTACGGACAGAGAGATTCACCCCTCCACTTT
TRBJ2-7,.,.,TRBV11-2,CASSPGIAQTYEQYF,TGTGCCAGCAGCCCTGGTATAGCGCAGACCTACGAGCAGTACTTC
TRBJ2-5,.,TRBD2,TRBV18,CASSPETGGEETQYF,TGTGCCAGCTCACCCGAAACGGGAGGGGAAGAGACCCAGTACTTC
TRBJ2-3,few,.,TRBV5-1,CASSLDGGATDTQYF,TGCGCCAGCAGCTTGGACGGCGGGGCGACAGATACGCAGTATTTT
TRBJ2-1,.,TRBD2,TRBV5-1,CASSLAMLGVAGINNEQFF,TGCGCCAGCAGCTTGGCCATGTTGGGAGTAGCGGGAATAAATAATGAGCAGTTCTTC
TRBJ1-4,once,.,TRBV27,CASSLTGLLEKLFF,TGTGCCAGCAGTTTAACAGGTCTGCTGGAAAAACTGTTTTTT
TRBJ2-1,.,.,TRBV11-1,CASERGGFGDEQFF,TGTGCCAGCGAAAGGGGAGGCTTCGGGGATGAGCAGTTCTTC
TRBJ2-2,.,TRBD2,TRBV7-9,CASSLAGGPWELFF,TGTGCCAGCAGCCTAGCGGGAGGGCCTTGGGAGCTGTTTTTT
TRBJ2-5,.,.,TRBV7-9,CASSLTQTQETQYF,TGTGCCAGCAGCTTGACACAGACCCAAGAGACCCAGTACTTC
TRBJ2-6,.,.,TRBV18,CASSPSDTVYGANVLTF,TGTGCCAGCTCACCATCGGACACAGTATACGGGGCCAACGTCCTGACTTTC
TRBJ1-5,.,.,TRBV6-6,CASSTWASGNQPQHF,TGTGCCAGCAGTACCTGGGCCTCAGGCAATCAGCCCCAGCATTTT
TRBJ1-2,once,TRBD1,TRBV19,CASSDHTGGAGPGYTF,TGTGCCAGTAGTGATCATACAGGGGGCGCCGGCCCCGGCTACACCTTC
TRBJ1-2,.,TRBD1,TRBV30,CAWTGTGNNYGYTF,TGTGCCTGGACTGGGACAGGGAATAACTATGGCTACACCTTC
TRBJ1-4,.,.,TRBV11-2,CASSPPVRAGEKLFF,TGTGCCAGCAGCCCCCCCGTGAGGGCGGGTGAAAAACTGTTTTTT
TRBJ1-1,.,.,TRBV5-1,CASSLQGNTEAFF,TGCGCCAGCAGCCTCCAGGGGAACACTGAAGCTTTCTTT
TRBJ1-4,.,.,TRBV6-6,CASSYRGHEKLFF,TGTGCCAGCAGTTATCGAGGACACGAAAAACTGTTTTTT
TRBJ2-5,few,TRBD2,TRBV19,CASSIGEGQETQYF,TGTGCCAGTAGTATTGGGGAGGGCCAAGAGACCCAGTACTTC
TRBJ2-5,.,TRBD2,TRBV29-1,CSVDGGGSNGETQYF,TGCAGCGTTGATGGTGGCGGGAGTAATGGAGAGACCCAGTACTTC
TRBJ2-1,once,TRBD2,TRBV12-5,CASGLGRTSNDEQFF,TGTGCTAGTGGTTTGGGTAGGACTAGCAACGATGAGCAGTTCTTC
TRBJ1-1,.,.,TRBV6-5,CASSVFGTEAFF,TGTGCCAGCAGTGTCTTCGGCACTGAAGCTTTCTTT
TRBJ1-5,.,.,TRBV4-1,CASSLTGFLVEPQHF,TGCGCCAGCAGCCTCACAGGGTTTTTGGTGGAGCCCCAGCATTTT
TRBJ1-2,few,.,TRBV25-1,CASRVNMSRGPPYGYTF,TGTGCCAGCAGGGTTAACATGAGTAGGGGCCCGCCATATGGCTACACCTTC